This T cell receptor beta chain was retrieved from a study of T cells in Graves' hyperthyroidism and ophthalmopathy. This CDR3 has 13 residues. The germline CDR1 and CDR2 sequences are KGHDR and SFDVKD. The V and J ends lost 12 bases and 5 bases, in that order; junction bases with no gene match: 11. Study-level results: Clonotypes that were expanded in thyroid above 0.001 mostly appeared in blood too.

Using RNA transcripts as the source, TCR beta CDR3 regions were amplified. When the TCR CDR3 underwent first-round RT-PCR, the HTBI primer set was used. Via MiXCR, TCRdb re-called the multiplex PCR reads, giving one row per CDR3 protein. The sample shows 93,000 or so distinct CDR3 sequences, 47% of them seen only once. Concerning this clonotype itself: What it binds is not known.

The material sequenced was blood. The rearrangement links TRBV24-1 to TRBJ1-1, with 7 bases identical to TRBD1. This clonotype was obtained from a man aged 35-49 years with Graves' hyperthyroidism. The CDR3 loop reads CASAETGRTEAFF. CDR3 DNA sequence: TGTGCCTCCGCCGAGACAGGGAGGACTGAAGCTTTCTTT.